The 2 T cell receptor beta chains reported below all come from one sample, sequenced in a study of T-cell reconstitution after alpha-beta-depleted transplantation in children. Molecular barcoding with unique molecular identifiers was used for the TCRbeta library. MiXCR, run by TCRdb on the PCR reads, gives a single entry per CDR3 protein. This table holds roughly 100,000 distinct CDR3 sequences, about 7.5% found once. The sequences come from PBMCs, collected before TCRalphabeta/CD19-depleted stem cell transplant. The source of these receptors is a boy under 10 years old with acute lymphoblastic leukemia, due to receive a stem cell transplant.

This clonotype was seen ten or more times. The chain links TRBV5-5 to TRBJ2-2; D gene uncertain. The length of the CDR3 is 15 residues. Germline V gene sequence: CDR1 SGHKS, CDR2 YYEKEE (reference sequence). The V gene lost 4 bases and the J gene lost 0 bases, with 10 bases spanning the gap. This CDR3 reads CASSPAVTNTGELFF. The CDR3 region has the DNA TGTGCCAGCAGCCCCGCGGTCACGAACACCGGGGAGCTGTTTTTT.

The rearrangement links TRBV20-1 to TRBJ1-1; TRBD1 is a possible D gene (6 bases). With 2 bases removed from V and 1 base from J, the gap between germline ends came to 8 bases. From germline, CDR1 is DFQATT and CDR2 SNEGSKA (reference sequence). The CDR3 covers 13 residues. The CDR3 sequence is CSARRTENTEAFF. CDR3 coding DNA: TGCAGTGCTAGAAGGACAGAGAACACTGAAGCTTTCTTT.